This TCR beta chain derives from a study of beta chain features in type 1 diabetes. Worth noting for this clone: Its antigen remains unidentified.

The CDR3 covers 12 residues. V shed 4 bases and J 8 bases; nucleotides not matched to a gene: 4. Looked up from germline, CDR1 is SGHDT and CDR2 is YYEEEE. Study results and caveats: A possible short-template PCR bias applies equally to patients and controls. All four CD4+ subsets from Type 1 diabetes patients carried moderately but significantly shorter TCRB CDR3s.

The sequenced template was cDNA made from the entire isolated RNA. There were 3 million to 4 million reads on average in the naive, central memory and regulatory T cell samples. The protocol was immunoSEQ multiplex PCR, while the TCRdb copy is restricted to in-frame clones and leaves out a portion. The data hold just under 150,000 clones, with under 11% observed a single time. This rearrangement joins TRBV5-6 to TRBJ1-2, with 8 bases that match TRBD1. This TCR was recovered from a man younger than 30 in good health. The specimen sequenced was naive CD4+ T cells from blood. In DNA form, the CDR3 reads TGTGCCAGCAGCAAAGACAGGGGCGGCTACACCTTC. It specifies CASSKDRGGYTF.